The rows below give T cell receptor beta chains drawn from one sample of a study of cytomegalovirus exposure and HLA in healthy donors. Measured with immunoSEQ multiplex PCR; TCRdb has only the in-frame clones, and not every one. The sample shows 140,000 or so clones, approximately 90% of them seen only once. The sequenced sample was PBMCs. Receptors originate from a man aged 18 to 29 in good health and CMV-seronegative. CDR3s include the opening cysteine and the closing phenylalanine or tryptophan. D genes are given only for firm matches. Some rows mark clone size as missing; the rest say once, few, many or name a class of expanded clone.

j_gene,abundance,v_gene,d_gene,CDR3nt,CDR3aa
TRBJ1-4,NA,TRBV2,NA,TGTGCCAGCAGACAGGAGTATACAACTAATGAAAAACTGTTTTTT,CASRQEYTTNEKLFF
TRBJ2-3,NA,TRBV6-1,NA,TGTGCCAGCAGTGAAATGAGGGCTCTTCGCACAGATACGCAGTATTTT,CASSEMRALRTDTQYF
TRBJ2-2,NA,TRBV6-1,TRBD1,TGTGCCAGCAGGGCCGGGACAGCGAACACCGGGGAGCTGTTTTTT,CASRAGTANTGELFF
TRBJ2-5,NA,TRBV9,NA,TGTGCCAGCAGCGTCGGTCCAGCGGCCTTCCAAGAGACCCAGTACTTC,CASSVGPAAFQETQYF
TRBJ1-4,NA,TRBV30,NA,TGTGCCTGGAGTGGATACTCAGGGTTTCGTGAAAAACTGTTTTTT,CAWSGYSGFREKLFF
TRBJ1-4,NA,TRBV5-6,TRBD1,TGTGCCAGCAGCCTCGGGACAGCTAGTAATGAAAAACTGTTTTTT,CASSLGTASNEKLFF
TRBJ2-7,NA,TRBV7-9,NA,TGTGCCAGCAGCGGACAGCGTGTCTACGAGCAGTACTTC,CASSGQRVYEQYF
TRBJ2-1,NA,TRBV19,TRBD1,TGTGCCAGTAGTCCAGCAGGGGGTGGTGAGCAGTTCTTC,CASSPAGGGEQFF
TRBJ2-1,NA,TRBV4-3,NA,TGCGCCAGCAGCCAAGACCCCGGCGGCGGGGTACTCAATGAGCAGTTCTTC,CASSQDPGGGVLNEQFF
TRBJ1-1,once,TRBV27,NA,TGTGCCAGCATAGGTCAGGGGAGCGCCACTGAAGCTTTCTTT,CASIGQGSATEAFF
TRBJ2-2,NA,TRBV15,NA,TGTGCCACCAGCAGAGAAGGACTCCCGAACACCGGGGAGCTGTTTTTT,CATSREGLPNTGELFF
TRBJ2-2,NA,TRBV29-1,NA,TGCAGCGTTTCCCCAGGGGCGGGGGAGCTGTTTTTT,CSVSPGAGELFF
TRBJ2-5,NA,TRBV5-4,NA,TGTGCCAGCAGCGGTCCGGGACAAGAAAAAGAGACCCAGTACTTC,CASSGPGQEKETQYF
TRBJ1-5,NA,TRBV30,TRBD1,TGTGCCTGGAGTGGAACAGGGGCTCAGCCCCAGCATTTT,CAWSGTGAQPQHF
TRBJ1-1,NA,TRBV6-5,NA,TGTGCCAGCAGTTACCCAGGCAGGGAAGCTTTCTTT,CASSYPGREAFF
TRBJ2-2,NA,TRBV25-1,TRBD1,TGTGCCAGCAAAGGGACAGCGAACACCGGGGAGCTGTTTTTT,CASKGTANTGELFF
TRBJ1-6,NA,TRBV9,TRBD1,TGTGCCAGCAGCGTAGCTCCGGGACAGGGGAATTCACCCCTCCACTTT,CASSVAPGQGNSPLHF
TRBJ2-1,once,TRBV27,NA,TGTGCCAGCGGATCAGTTCGGCGGGGCGCCTCCTACAATGAGCAGTTCTTC,CASGSVRRGASYNEQFF
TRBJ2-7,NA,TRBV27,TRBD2,TGTGCCAGCAGTCTCGACGGGGGGTCCTACGAGCAGTACTTC,CASSLDGGSYEQYF
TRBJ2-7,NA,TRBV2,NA,TGTGCCAGCAGTGAAGGAACAGCCACGACCTACGAGCAGTACTTC,CASSEGTATTYEQYF
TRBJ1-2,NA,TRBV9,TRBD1,TGTGCCAGCAGCGCGGGGGGACAGGCAAACTATGGCTACACCTTC,CASSAGGQANYGYTF
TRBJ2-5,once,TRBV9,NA,TGTGCCAGCAGCTTCCTCCCGACTAAAGAGACCCAGTACTTC,CASSFLPTKETQYF
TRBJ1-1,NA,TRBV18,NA,TGTGCCAGCTCACCCGGGTACACTGAAGCTTTCTTT,CASSPGYTEAFF
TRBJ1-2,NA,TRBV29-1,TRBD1,TGCAGCGTTGAAGATCTTGGGACAGGGACCTATGGCTACACCTTC,CSVEDLGTGTYGYTF
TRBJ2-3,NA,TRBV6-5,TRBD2,TGTGCCAGCGTCGGGACTAGCGGGAGCACAGATACGCAGTATTTT,CASVGTSGSTDTQYF
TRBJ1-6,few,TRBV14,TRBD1,TGTGCCAGCAGCCAACCGGGACAGGGGATTCGTTCCCTCCACTTT,CASSQPGQGIRSLHF
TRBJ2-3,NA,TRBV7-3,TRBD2,TGTGCCAGCAGCTTAACCGGCGGGGGGATCACAGATACGCAGTATTTT,CASSLTGGGITDTQYF
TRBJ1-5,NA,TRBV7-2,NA,TGTGCCAGCAGCTTCTATAGGAGCAGCAATCAGCCCCAGCATTTT,CASSFYRSSNQPQHF
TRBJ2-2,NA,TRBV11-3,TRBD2,TGTGCCAGCAGCCTCGCGTGGGAGGGGATCACCGGGGAGCTGTTTTTT,CASSLAWEGITGELFF
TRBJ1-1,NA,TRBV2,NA,TGTGCCAGCAGTGCAGGGTGGATTAGGTCTGAAGCTTTCTTT,CASSAGWIRSEAFF
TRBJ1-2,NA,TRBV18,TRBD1,TGTGCCAGCTCACCTGGGGACAGGGTTAACTATGGCTACACCTTC,CASSPGDRVNYGYTF
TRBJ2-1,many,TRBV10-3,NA,TGTGCCATCAGTGAGTCTTTCGAGGGAGGTGAGCAGTTCTTC,CAISESFEGGEQFF
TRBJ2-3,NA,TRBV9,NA,TGTGCCAGCAGCGTACTAAGGGGCTCAGATACGCAGTATTTT,CASSVLRGSDTQYF
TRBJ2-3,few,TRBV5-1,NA,TGCGCCAGCAGCTTGATTCAGGGTTCCTCCACAGATACGCAGTATTTT,CASSLIQGSSTDTQYF
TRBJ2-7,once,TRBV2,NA,TGTGCCAGAGGGCGGGGCTACGAGCAGTACTTC,CARGRGYEQYF
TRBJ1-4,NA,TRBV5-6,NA,TGTGCCAGCAGCTTGGGCAGCGTACGTGAAAAACTGTTTTTT,CASSLGSVREKLFF
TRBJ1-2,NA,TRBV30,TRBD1,TGTGCCTGGAGTGTATCCCGGGACAGTGGCTACACCTTC,CAWSVSRDSGYTF
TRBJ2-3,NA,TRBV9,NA,TGTGCCAGCAGCGTAGGTACTCAGGGCACAGATACGCAGTATTTT,CASSVGTQGTDTQYF
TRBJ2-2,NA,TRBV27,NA,TGTGCCAGCAGTGAGGGACTTGGTTTACCCGGGGAGCTGTTTTTT,CASSEGLGLPGELFF
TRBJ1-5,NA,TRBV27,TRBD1,TGTGCCAGCTCTCGGACAGGAGCAAATCAGCCCCAGCATTTT,CASSRTGANQPQHF
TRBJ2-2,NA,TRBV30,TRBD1,TGTGCCTGGAGGGGACAGGGGTATGGCACCGGGGAGCTGTTTTTT,CAWRGQGYGTGELFF
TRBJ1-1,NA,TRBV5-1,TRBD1,TGCGCCAGCAGCTCACCAAGGGTGGGACAGTCGAACACTGAAGCTTTCTTT,CASSSPRVGQSNTEAFF
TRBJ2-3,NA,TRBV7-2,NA,TGTGCCAGCAGCTCGGGACTGGGCGCAGATACGCAGTATTTT,CASSSGLGADTQYF
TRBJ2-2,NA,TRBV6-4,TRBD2,TGTGCCAGCAGTGTGACTAGCCTTGGCACCGGGGAGCTGTTTTTT,CASSVTSLGTGELFF
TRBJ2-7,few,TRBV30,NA,TGTGCCTGGGACCTGGGAGGGGGCGAGCAGTACTTC,CAWDLGGGEQYF
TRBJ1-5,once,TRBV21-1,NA,TGTGCCAGCAGCATACGAGGGGGCGGCTTTCAGCCGCGTATAGATCAGCCCCAGCATTTT,CASSIRGGGFQPRIDQPQHF
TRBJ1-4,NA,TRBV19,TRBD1,TGTGCCAGTAGTATCCCGCGGGACAGGGGTGCGGAAAAACTGTTTTTT,CASSIPRDRGAEKLFF
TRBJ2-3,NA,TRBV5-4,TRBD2,TGTGCCAGCAGCTTGGGGCTAGCGGGCACAGATACGCAGTATTTT,CASSLGLAGTDTQYF
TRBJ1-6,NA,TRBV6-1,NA,TGTGCCAGCAGTGAAATCGGGAGAAATTCACCCCTCCACTTT,CASSEIGRNSPLHF
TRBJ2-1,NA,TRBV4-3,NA,TGCGCCAGCAGCCAAGGGTTGAGCAATGAGCAGTTCTTC,CASSQGLSNEQFF
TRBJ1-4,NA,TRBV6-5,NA,TGTGCCAGCAGGTCGGAATCCGGCGGCGAAAAACTGTTTTTT,CASRSESGGEKLFF
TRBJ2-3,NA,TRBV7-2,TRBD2,TGTGCCAGCAGAAGCTCGAGCGGGAGGGGTGTATCGGATACGCAGTATTTT,CASRSSSGRGVSDTQYF
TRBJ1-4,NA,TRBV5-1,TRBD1,TGCGCCAGCAGCTCTTACAGGGGGCTTGGGGAAAAACTGTTTTTT,CASSSYRGLGEKLFF
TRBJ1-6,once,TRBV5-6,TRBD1,TGTGCCAGCAGCCGGGACAGCTCCTATAATTCACCCCTCCACTTT,CASSRDSSYNSPLHF
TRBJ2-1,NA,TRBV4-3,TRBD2,TGCGCCAGCAGCCAAGGACCTAGCGGGAGGGCCTACAATGAGCAGTTCTTC,CASSQGPSGRAYNEQFF
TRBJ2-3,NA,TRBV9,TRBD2,TGTGCCAGCAGCGTAGAACTATTTAGCGGGGGAAGCACAGATACGCAGTATTTT,CASSVELFSGGSTDTQYF
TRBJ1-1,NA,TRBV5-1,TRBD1,TGCGCCAGCAGCGATACAGGGGAAACGCACACTGAAGCTTTCTTT,CASSDTGETHTEAFF
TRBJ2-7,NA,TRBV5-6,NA,TGTGCCAGCAGCTTGGGGACTACTTACGAGCAGTACTTC,CASSLGTTYEQYF
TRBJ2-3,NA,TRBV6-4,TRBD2,TGTGCCAGCAGTGAAGGTAGCGGGAGCACAGATACGCAGTATTTT,CASSEGSGSTDTQYF